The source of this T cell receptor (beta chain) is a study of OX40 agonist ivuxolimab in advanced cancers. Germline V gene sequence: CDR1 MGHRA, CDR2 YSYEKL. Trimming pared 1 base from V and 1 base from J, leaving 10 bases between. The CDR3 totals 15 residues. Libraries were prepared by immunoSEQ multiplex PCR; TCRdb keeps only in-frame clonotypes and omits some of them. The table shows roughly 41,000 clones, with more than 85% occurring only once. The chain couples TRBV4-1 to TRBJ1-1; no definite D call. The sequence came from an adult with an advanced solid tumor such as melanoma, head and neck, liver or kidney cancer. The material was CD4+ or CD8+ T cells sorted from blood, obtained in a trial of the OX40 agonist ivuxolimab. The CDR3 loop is CASSQGVLANTEAFF. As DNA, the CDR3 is TGCGCCAGCAGCCAAGGTGTGCTGGCGAACACTGAAGCTTTCTTT.